This T cell receptor (beta chain) appears in the sequencing data of a study of CD8+ T cells in alopecia areata. Whole-study results and caveats: Tofacitinib significantly decreased scalp clonality and expanded CD8+ clones among top 100. Having just one nonresponder leaves the connection between baseline CD8+ expansion and response unresolved. Sequence data from scalp samples additionally include resident alphabeta T cells of normal skin.

Extraction and reverse transcription of RNA yielded cDNA as the sequencing template. TCRdb's table, derived via immunoSEQ multiplex PCR, lists solely in-frame clones and lacks some. The sample contains over 150,000 clones, 58% of which appear only once. Notes on this clone: The target antigen is unknown.

The treatment was: oral pan-JAK inhibitor, 5-10 mg twice daily. Specimens obtained from alopecia areata patients comprised lesional scalp punch biopsies and peripheral blood. Germline loops: CDR1 SQVTM, CDR2 ANQGSEA. This CDR3 is 15 amino acids long. V lost 2 bases to trimming and J lost 1 base, with 13 bases between them. The sequencing used CD4+ T cells sorted from blood, collected at week 24, from a patient treated with tofacitinib. This chain uses TRBV29-1 with TRBJ2-3, with D perhaps being TRBD1 or TRBD2 (5 bases each). The sequence was obtained from a human donor with alopecia areata. In nucleotides, the CDR3 is TGCAGCGTTGAACCCCGAGGGGCAGGCACAGATACGCAGTATTTT. Protein: CSVEPRGAGTDTQYF.